This paragraph reports one TCR beta chain. Per the study methods: How many nucleated cells were present was estimated from reference gene primer amplification. Using immunoSEQ multiplex PCR, the repertoire was profiled, and TCRdb retains in-frame clones only, with some absent. V and J calls and clone size are those listed in that table; D and trimming were worked out from the DNA. The repertoire holds 90,000 to 140,000 clones, roughly 76% seen once, with roughly 9.4% in the top ten. The data originate from a study of blood T cell repertoires in COVID-19. Study as a whole: Acute and convalescent COVID-19 specimens originated in the United States, Italy and Spain. Nucleic acid was either cDNA or gDNA, and it came from T cells, B-cell-depleted T cells, or PBMCs.

The germline V gene encodes CDR1 LNHDA and CDR2 SQIVND (reference sequence). This CDR3 spans 16 amino acids. V dropped 5 bases and J dropped 0 bases, with 15 bases sitting between them. The sequence came from an older woman with acute or convalescent COVID-19. The specimen sequenced was peripheral blood. The chain couples TRBV19 to TRBJ2-3; a weak D match, TRBD2 (6 bases). DNA of the CDR3: TGTGCCAGTAGTCTTATAGCGGATCCTAGCACAGATACGCAGTATTTT. Protein product: CASSLIADPSTDTQYF.